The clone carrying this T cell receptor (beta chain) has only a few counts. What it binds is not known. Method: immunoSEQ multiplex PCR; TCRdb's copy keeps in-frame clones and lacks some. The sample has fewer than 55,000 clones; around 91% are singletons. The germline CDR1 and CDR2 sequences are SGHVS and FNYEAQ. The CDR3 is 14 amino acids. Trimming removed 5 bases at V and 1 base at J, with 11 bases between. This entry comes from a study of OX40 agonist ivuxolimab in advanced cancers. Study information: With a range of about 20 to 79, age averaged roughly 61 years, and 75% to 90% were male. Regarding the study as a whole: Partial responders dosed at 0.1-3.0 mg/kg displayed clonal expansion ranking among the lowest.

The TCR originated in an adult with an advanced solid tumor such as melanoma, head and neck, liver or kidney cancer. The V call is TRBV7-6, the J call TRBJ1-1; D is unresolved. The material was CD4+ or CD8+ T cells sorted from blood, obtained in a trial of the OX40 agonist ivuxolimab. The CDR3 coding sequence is TGTGCCAGCAGCCCGCAGGAAGGGAACACTGAAGCTTTCTTT. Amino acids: CASSPQEGNTEAFF.